The following is a T cell receptor (beta chain) sequence with its context. This sample is drawn from a study of technical replicates of blood from a handful of donors. The V gene end was trimmed by 6 bases and the J gene end by 3 bases; junction bases not matched to a gene: 12. Germline V gene sequence: CDR1 MNHNY, CDR2 SVGAGI (reference sequence). The CDR3 has 16 amino acids. Profiled with immunoSEQ multiplex PCR; TCRdb holds only in-frame clones, not every one. The top ten clones hold 4% to 5% of a sample with over 60,000 clones, around nine tenths of them seen once. The specimen was PBMCs. The clonotype was recovered from a human donor in good health. Some clones in this sample may be carry-over from other donors' samples. The chain employs TRBV6-6 and TRBJ2-5, with 8 nucleotides matching TRBD1. The CDR3 DNA reads TGTGCCAGCAGCTCCACCGGACAGGGAAACAAAGAGACCCAGTACTTC. It yields the protein CASSSTGQGNKETQYF.